The 23 T cell receptor beta chains given below trace back to one sample, sequenced in a study of CD8 T cells in ankylosing spondylitis. General study results and limits: Seemingly characteristic of ankylosing spondylitis blood was a TCR beta motif consisting of about 8 highly homologous variants.

TCRdb re-analysed the 5' RACE reads in MiXCR, keeping a single row per CDR3 protein. This sample has fewer than 550,000 distinct CDR3 sequences; less than 6% occur once, and the top ten carry roughly 3.5%. The antigens these receptors bind are not known. Material for sequencing was blood, either unsorted or a sorted T cell fraction (not recorded which). These TCRs come from a male donor with ankylosing spondylitis.

This clonotype appeared many times. One end of the junction is discordant with germline, which a read error may explain. J is TRBJ1-1 and V is TRBV7-7; D gene unclear. Looked up from germline, CDR1 is SSHAT and CDR2 is FNYEAQ (reference sequence). This CDR3 is built from 13 residues. CDR3 in DNA: TGTGCTAGCAGCTTATCGGAAAACACTGAAGCTTTCTTT. Its protein product is CASSLSENTEAFF.

This clonotype was counted at least ten times. The J gene is TRBJ2-1, the V gene TRBV7-9; the D is unclear. The ends were cut back, 3 bases at V and 6 bases at J, with 9 bases in the middle. The CDR3 runs to 13 residues. Germline V gives CDR1 SEHNR, CDR2 FQNEAQ (reference sequence). CDR3 DNA sequence: TGTGCCAGCAGCTTCGTAGGTCCCAATGAGCAGTTCTTC. Its translation is CASSFVGPNEQFF.

This clonotype was found many times. The chain combines TRBV7-2 with TRBJ1-1; TRBD1 is a possible D gene (5 bases). V dropped 2 bases and J dropped 8 bases, with 12 bases sitting between them. This CDR3 contains 13 residues. Germline CDR1 SGHTA, CDR2 FQGNSA. CDR3 nucleotides: TGTGCCAGCAGCTTATCGGGAGGACAAGAAGCTTTCTTT. Translating gives CASSLSGGQEAFF.

This clonotype has ten or more counts. The J gene is TRBJ2-3, the V gene TRBV10-3, with D unresolved. Germline lookup yields CDR1 ENHRY and CDR2 SYGVKD. The CDR3 has 13 amino acids. The V end was cut by 4 bases, the J end by 4 bases, with 9 bases between. CDR3 loop: CAISAQQADTQYF. CDR3 nucleotide sequence: TGTGCCATCAGTGCCCAGCAGGCAGATACGCAGTATTTT.

This clonotype was seen many times. This chain links TRBV20-1 with TRBJ2-5, with D maybe TRBD2 (5 bases). There are 14 residues in the CDR3. V lost 2 bases to trimming and J lost 0 bases, with 10 bases between them. Germline CDR1 reads DFQATT; CDR2 reads SNEGSKA (reference sequence). The CDR3 loop reads CSARLARYQETQYF. In nucleotides, the CDR3 is TGCAGTGCTAGACTAGCTAGGTACCAAGAGACCCAGTACTTC.

J is TRBJ1-1 and V is TRBV7-9; D may be TRBD1 (6 bases). Trimming removed 5 bases from V and 7 bases from J, with 14 bases in between. Germline V gene sequence: CDR1 SEHNR, CDR2 FQNEAQ (reference sequence). CDR3 length: 13 amino acids. This CDR3 reads CASSTRTQGEAFF. CDR3 sequence (DNA): TGTGCCAGCAGCACAAGAACACAGGGTGAAGCTTTCTTT.

This clonotype showed up many times. The rearrangement uses TRBV5-1 and TRBJ1-5, with D unclear. The CDR3 runs to 11 residues. Deletions cut 2 bases from V and 12 bases from J, with 9 bases between. Germline CDR1 reads SGHRS; CDR2 reads YFSETQ. CDR3 coding DNA: TGCGCCAGCAGCTTTTGGACCGTCCAGCATTTT. This sequence encodes CASSFWTVQHF. Full variable domain (remainder filled in from reference TRBV5-1 and TRBJ1-5): KAGVTQTPRYLIKTRGQQVTLSCSPISGHRSVSWYQQTPGQGLQFLFEYFSETQRNKGNFPGRFSGRQFSNSRSEMNVSTLELGDSALYLCASSFWTVQHFGDGTRLSIL.

This clonotype was seen ten or more times. The junction departs from germline at one end; a sequencing error may be responsible. The V and J genes are TRBV7-9 and TRBJ1-1; a possible D gene is TRBD1 (6 bases). Germline-derived CDR1 and CDR2 are SEHNR and FQNEAQ (reference sequence). The CDR3 totals 13 residues. CDR3 protein: CASSLGQNTEAFF. The CDR3 nucleotides read TGCGCCAGCAGCTTGGGACAGAACACTGAAGCTTTCTTT.

The table lists this clonotype with a few counts. The rearrangement joins TRBV5-1 to TRBJ2-1; 12 nucleotides align to TRBD2. V shed 1 base and J 7 bases; nucleotides not matched to a gene: 3. Germline CDR1 reads SGHRS; CDR2 reads YFSETQ. The CDR3 runs to 15 residues. The CDR3 DNA reads as TGCGCCAGCAGCTTGTCGACTAGCGGGGGTAATGAGCAGTTCTTC. Translation gives CASSLSTSGGNEQFF.

This clonotype was picked up many times. The gene calls are TRBV29-1 and TRBJ1-2; D is unresolved. The germline gives CDR1 SQVTM, CDR2 ANQGSEA. The CDR3 runs 14 residues. The V and J ends lost 0 bases and 3 bases respectively, with 11 bases between them. CDR3 coding DNA: TGCAGCGTTGAAGACTGGGGTCTGGACTATGGCTACACCTTC. This encodes CSVEDWGLDYGYTF.

There are many counts of this clonotype. The V call is TRBV27, the J call TRBJ2-1; 8 positions agree with TRBD2. Germline CDR1 reads MNHEY; CDR2 reads SMNVEV (reference sequence). The J segment lost 5 bases and the V segment lost 6 bases, leaving 9 bases of the junction unmatched. CDR3 size: 15 residues. The CDR3 loop is CASSPKVRGDNEQFF. In DNA form, the CDR3 reads TGTGCCAGCAGCCCAAAGGTGCGGGGGGACAATGAGCAGTTCTTC.

This clonotype was seen at least ten times. The CDR3, as DNA: TGTGCCAGCAGCGGGAGGCTAGCGGAAAGGTACAATGAGCAGTTCTTC. Protein sequence: CASSGRLAERYNEQFF. V gene TRBV7-9 combines with J gene TRBJ2-1; 7 bases match TRBD2. The V gene's germline CDR1 is SEHNR and CDR2 FQNEAQ (reference sequence). After removal of 5 bases from V and 4 bases from J, the junction contained 11 bases not matched to a gene. The CDR3 loop spans 16 amino acids. The full variable domain, its missing parts supplied by reference TRBV7-9 and TRBJ2-1, is DTGVSQNPRHKITKRGQNVTFRCDPISEHNRLYWYRQTLGQGPEFLTYFQNEAQLEKSRLLSDRFSAERPKGSFSTLEIQRTEQGDSAMYLCASSGRLAERYNEQFFGPGTRLTVL.

This clonotype was seen at least ten times. This rearrangement joins TRBV6-2 or TRBV6-3 to TRBJ1-1, with a weak D call TRBD1 (5 bases). The CDR3 runs 13 residues. Trimming removed 5 bases at V and 4 bases at J, with 11 bases between. Germline lookup yields CDR1 MNHEY and CDR2 SVGEGT. The chain's CDR3 is CASSGARGTEAFF. The CDR3 bases are TGTGCCAGCAGTGGGGCCCGGGGCACTGAAGCTTTCTTT.

This chain uses TRBV28 with TRBJ2-4; maybe TRBD1 (7 bases). The CDR3 has 16 residues. V was pared by 2 bases and J by 6 bases, with 17 bases between. Per germline, CDR1 MDHEN and CDR2 SYDVKM. The CDR3 DNA follows: TGTGCCAGCAGTTTAGTCGTGACAGGGAGGTTAAACATTCAGTACTTC. Amino acid sequence: CASSLVVTGRLNIQYF.

Concerning this clonotype: This may stem from a read error, because a much larger clone lies one nucleotide away. V usage is TRBV20-1 and J usage is TRBJ2-7; the match to TRBD1 covers 9 bases. In germline, CDR1 is DFQATT, CDR2 SNEGSKA (reference sequence). J gave up 6 bases and V 6 bases, and 9 bases lay outside the gene matches. The CDR3 runs to 13 residues. The CDR3 spells CSAPQGAMSEQYF. The CDR3 DNA reads as TGCAGTGCCCCACAGGGGGCTATGAGCGAGCAGTACTTC.

This chain connects TRBV9 to TRBJ2-5; 9 bases match TRBD1. The CDR3 sequence is 16 residues long. Per the germline V gene, CDR1 is SGDLS and CDR2 is YYNGEE. Trimming took 4 bases from V and 5 from J; bases not matched to a gene: 12. CDR3 sequence: CASSRRTGENEETQYF. CDR3 DNA: TGTGCCAGCAGCCGGAGGACAGGGGAGAACGAGGAGACCCAGTACTTC.

This clonotype has a count of ten or more. The chain is built from TRBV18 and TRBJ2-2, with 9 bases fitting TRBD1. J was trimmed by 4 bases and V by 6 bases; bases with no gene match: 6. This CDR3 is 15 amino acids long. Germline V lookup: CDR1 KGHSH, CDR2 LQKENI. The CDR3 sequence: CASSGQGKATGELFF. The CDR3 coding sequence is TGTGCCAGCTCTGGACAGGGGAAAGCCACCGGGGAGCTGTTTTTT. The variable domain in full, with the rest retrieved from reference TRBV18 and TRBJ2-2, is NAGVMQNPRHLVRRRGQEARLRCSPMKGHSHVYWYRQLPEEGLKFMVYLQKENIIDESGMPKERFSAEFPKEGPSILRIQQVVRGDSAAYFCASSGQGKATGELFFGEGSRLTVL.

Only a few counts were recorded for this clonotype. The chain has TRBV5-1 and TRBJ1-4; D is unresolved. The germline V gene encodes CDR1 SGHRS and CDR2 YFSETQ. Trimming removed 8 bases at V and 2 bases at J, with 10 bases between. The CDR3 runs to 13 residues. CDR3 DNA: TGCGCCAGAAGGGTCGGGACTAATGAAAAACTGTTTTTT. As protein: CARRVGTNEKLFF.

There are many counts of this clonotype. The genes are TRBV20-1 and TRBJ1-3; unclear D gene. CDR1 is DFQATT, CDR2 SNEGSKA, per germline (reference sequence). This CDR3 has 13 amino acids. V gave up 5 bases and J gave up 1 base, with 9 bases separating them. CDR3 sequence (DNA): TGCAGTGCTGAGACGGGTTCTGGAAACACCATATATTTT. Encoded protein: CSAETGSGNTIYF.

The table lists this clonotype with many counts. V and J are TRBV7-9 and TRBJ1-2, with 10 bases lining up with TRBD1. CDR3 size: 14 residues. J was trimmed by 6 bases and V by 10 bases; bases with no gene match: 11. The germline V gene has CDR1 SEHNR and CDR2 FQNEAQ (reference sequence). This CDR3 reads CATIIPDRGNGYTF. As DNA, the CDR3 is TGTGCCACCATTATCCCGGACAGGGGGAATGGCTACACCTTC.

This clonotype was detected many times. This sequence joins TRBV7-2 and TRBJ2-7; 8 nucleotides match TRBD2. Unmatched junction bases numbered 7, after V lost 1 base and J lost 5 bases. This CDR3 contains 15 residues. Germline values: CDR1 SGHTA, CDR2 FQGNSA. The CDR3 coding sequence is TGTGCCAGCAGCTTAGTCGGGGGGGCTTCCCACGAGCAGTACTTC. This sequence encodes CASSLVGGASHEQYF.

This clonotype was seen ten or more times. J is TRBJ2-7 and V is TRBV7-9; D gene ambiguous. Trimming pared 2 bases from V and 6 bases from J, leaving 11 bases between. CDR1 and CDR2 from the germline V gene are SEHNR and FQNEAQ (reference sequence). The CDR3 sequence is 13 residues long. CDR3 residues: CASSLMGSSEQYF. The CDR3 coding sequence is TGTGCCAGCAGCTTAATGGGAAGTAGCGAGCAGTACTTC.

This clonotype was seen ten or more times. The chain links TRBV5-1 to TRBJ2-7, with a tentative D call TRBD1 (6 bases). Germline-derived CDR1 and CDR2 are SGHRS and YFSETQ. V lost 8 bases and J lost 0, with 15 bases in between. The length of the CDR3 is 14 residues. CDR3 region: CASSQGSTSYEQYF. In DNA form, the CDR3 reads TGCGCCAGTTCACAGGGCTCCACCTCCTACGAGCAGTACTTC.